Presented here are 9 T cell receptor beta chains from one specimen sequenced in a study of Ad26.COV2.S vaccination and SARS-CoV-2 variants. Treatment noted: approximately 18 received Ad26.COV2.S at low or high dose, single or two shots; several received placebo; per-sample allocation not given. Samples analyzed were those drawn on day 63 after the first vaccine or placebo injection. Sequenced by immunoSEQ multiplex PCR; TCRdb stores in-frame clones only, minus some. The table records around 350,000 clones, roughly 84% of them present only once. Sequencing was performed on peripheral blood, taken in a trial of Ad26.COV2.S vaccine versus placebo. These receptors were collected from a person aged 18 to 65 who received the Ad26.COV2.S COVID-19 vaccine or a placebo.

This chain joins TRBV7-2 and TRBJ2-7; 7 bases line up with TRBD1. CDR1 is SGHTA, CDR2 FQGNSA, per germline. The CDR3 loop spans 16 amino acids. V shed 1 base and J 1 base; nucleotides not matched to a gene: 7. CDR3 DNA sequence: TGTGCCAGCAGCTTAGGCCCCGGGACAGCTTCCTACGAGCAGTACTTC. It codes for CASSLGPGTASYEQYF.

This chain uses TRBV27 with TRBJ2-5; no clear D. V lost 6 bases and J 0 bases, leaving 11 bases between the germline ends. The CDR3 is 14 amino acids. Germline V gene lookup returns CDR1 MNHEY and CDR2 SMNVEV (reference sequence). The CDR3 DNA sequence: TGTGCCAGCAGCCCAACCCGGTACCAAGAGACCCAGTACTTC. Translating it yields CASSPTRYQETQYF.

The chain couples TRBV19 to TRBJ1-1; D ambiguous. Germline assignment: CDR1 LNHDA and CDR2 SQIVND (reference sequence). The CDR3 has 12 amino acids. Trimming removed 6 bases from V and 7 bases from J, with 12 bases in between. CDR3 DNA sequence: TGTGCCAGTAGCGTCGACGGCTTTGAAGCTTTCTTT. It yields the protein CASSVDGFEAFF.

The chain is built from TRBV18 and TRBJ1-2; possible D gene TRBD1, 5 bases. Trimming took 0 bases from V and 3 from J, leaving 17 bases between them. Germline V gives CDR1 KGHSH, CDR2 LQKENI. This CDR3 is built from 17 residues. The CDR3 sequence: CASSPPGLIQGDYGYTF. In DNA, the CDR3 is TGTGCCAGCTCACCACCGGGACTCATCCAAGGAGACTATGGCTACACCTTC.

The rearrangement uses TRBV7-9 and TRBJ1-5; no firm D call. Deletions cut 2 bases from V and 6 bases from J, with 8 bases between. This CDR3 region has 13 residues. CDR1 and CDR2 (germline): SEHNR, FQNEAQ (reference sequence). In DNA, the CDR3 is TGTGCCAGCAGCTTAAATCCAGTTCAGCCCCAGCATTTT. It encodes CASSLNPVQPQHF. Combining the CDR3 with reference TRBV7-9 and TRBJ1-5 gives the whole variable domain DTGVSQNPRHKITKRGQNVTFRCDPISEHNRLYWYRQTLGQGPEFLTYFQNEAQLEKSRLLSDRFSAERPKGSFSTLEIQRTEQGDSAMYLCASSLNPVQPQHFGDGTRLSIL.

As concerns this clone: This specimen includes other DNA sequences encoding the same CDR3. The chain couples TRBV6-2 or TRBV6-3 to TRBJ2-1; D gene ambiguous. Trimming shortened V by 6 bases and J by 5 bases, and 14 bases separated the two germline ends. In germline, CDR1 is MNHEY, CDR2 SVGEGT. The CDR3 is 14 amino acids. The CDR3 sequence is CASSLLRSHNEQFF. Written as DNA, the CDR3 is TGTGCCAGCAGCCTACTAAGATCCCACAATGAGCAGTTCTTC.

The genes are TRBV6-2 or TRBV6-3 and TRBJ1-5; no clear D gene. CDR1 and CDR2 (germline): MNHEY, SVGEGT. V lost 0 bases, J lost 2 bases, and 11 bases lay in between. This CDR3 is 16 amino acids long. The CDR3 sequence: CASSYSRPYGNQPQHF. The CDR3 DNA reads TGTGCCAGCAGTTACTCACGGCCCTACGGCAATCAGCCCCAGCATTTT.

The V and J genes are TRBV5-4 and TRBJ1-6; D remains ambiguous. Germline V gene data show CDR1 as SGHNT and CDR2 as YYREEE (reference sequence). V dropped 4 bases and J dropped 0 bases, with 14 bases sitting between them. This CDR3 spans 17 amino acids. The CDR3 region has the DNA TGTGCCAGCAGCGAAAAAGGGAAAGGCTCCTATAATTCACCCCTCCACTTT. Protein sequence: CASSEKGKGSYNSPLHF.

This clone was counted a few times. The gene calls are TRBV5-1 and TRBJ1-1, with D unclear. The CDR3 totals 14 residues. Trimming removed 0 bases at V and 1 base at J, with 7 bases between. CDR1 and CDR2 (germline): SGHRS, YFSETQ. DNA of the CDR3: TGCGCCAGCAGCTTGGAGTCGTCGAACACTGAAGCTTTCTTT. It yields the protein CASSLESSNTEAFF. Variable domain in full (rest from reference TRBV5-1 and TRBJ1-1): KAGVTQTPRYLIKTRGQQVTLSCSPISGHRSVSWYQQTPGQGLQFLFEYFSETQRNKGNFPGRFSGRQFSNSRSEMNVSTLELGDSALYLCASSLESSNTEAFFGQGTRLTVV.